This TCR beta chain was recorded in a study of technical replicates of blood from several donors. Using immunoSEQ multiplex PCR, the repertoire was profiled, and TCRdb retains in-frame clones only, with some absent. The table includes around 81,000 clones, approximately 75% detected once. This clone was recorded once. Sequences were obtained from PBMCs. The source of this sequence is a human donor in good health. Some clones in this sample may be carry-over from other donors' samples.

Here the CDR3 DNA reads TGTGCCAGCAGCCAAGGACTAGCGGGGGGGCAGGACGAGCAGTACTTC. Residues: CASSQGLAGGQDEQYF. The chain has TRBV5-4 and TRBJ2-7; 15 nucleotides line up with TRBD2. Trimming took 4 bases from V and 5 from J; bases not matched to a gene: 7. The CDR3 contains 16 residues. Germline CDR1 and CDR2: SGHNT and YYREEE (reference sequence).